This T cell receptor beta chain was sequenced in a study of CD8+ T cells in alopecia areata. Overall study results and limits: Especially in alopecia totalis/universalis, lesional scalp showed greater clonality than normal scalp did. Resident alphabeta T cells of normal skin are also sequenced in scalp samples. Among patients, TCR sharing was less clear than in mice, a difference possibly due in part to HLA diversity in the patient population.

Notes on this clone: The antigen is unknown.

Patients with alopecia areata provided lesional scalp punch biopsies as well as peripheral blood. Germline values: CDR1 MNHEY, CDR2 SVGAGI. The V end was cut by 2 bases, the J end by 0 bases, with 11 bases between. The length of the CDR3 is 15 residues. RNA was extracted and reverse transcribed into cDNA as the sequencing template. The data were produced by immunoSEQ multiplex PCR, yet TCRdb's version contains in-frame clones alone and is incomplete. The profile shows around 30,000 clones, about 74% of them singletons. The sequence came from a human donor with alopecia areata. Input material: NKG2D-low CD8+ T cells sorted from blood. This chain uses TRBV6-5 with TRBJ2-7; D perhaps matches TRBD1 (5 bases). The CDR3 coding sequence is TGTGCCAGCAGTTACCACGGCAGGGCCTCCTACGAGCAGTACTTC. This sequence encodes CASSYHGRASYEQYF.